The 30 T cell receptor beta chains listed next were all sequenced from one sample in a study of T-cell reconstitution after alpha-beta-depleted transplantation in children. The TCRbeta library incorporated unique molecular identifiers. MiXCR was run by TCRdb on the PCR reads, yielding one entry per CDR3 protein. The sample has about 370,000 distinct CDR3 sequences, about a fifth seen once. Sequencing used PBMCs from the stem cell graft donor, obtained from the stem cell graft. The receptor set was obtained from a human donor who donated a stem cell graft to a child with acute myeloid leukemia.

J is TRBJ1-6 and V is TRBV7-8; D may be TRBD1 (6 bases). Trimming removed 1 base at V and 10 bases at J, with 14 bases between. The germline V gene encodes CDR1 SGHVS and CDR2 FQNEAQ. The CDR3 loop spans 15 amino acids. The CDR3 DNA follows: TGTGCCAGCAGCTTAGTGGGTCAGGGGCGCTCACCCCTCCACTTT. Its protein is CASSLVGQGRSPLHF. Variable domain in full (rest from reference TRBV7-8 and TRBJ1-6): GAGVSQSPRYKVAKRGQDVALRCDPISGHVSLFWYQQALGQGPEFLTYFQNEAQLDKSGLPSDRFFAERPEGSVSTLKIQRTQQEDSAVYLCASSLVGQGRSPLHFGNGTRLTVT.

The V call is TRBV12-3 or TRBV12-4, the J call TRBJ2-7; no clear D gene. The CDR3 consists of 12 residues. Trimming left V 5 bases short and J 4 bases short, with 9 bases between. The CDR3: CASSPVGYEQYF. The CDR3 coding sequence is TGTGCCAGCAGTCCGGTGGGTTACGAGCAGTACTTC.

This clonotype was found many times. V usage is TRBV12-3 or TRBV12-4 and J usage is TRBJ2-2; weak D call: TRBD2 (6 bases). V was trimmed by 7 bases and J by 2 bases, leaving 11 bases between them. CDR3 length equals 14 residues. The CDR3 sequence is CASTPGLNTGELFF. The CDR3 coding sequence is TGTGCCAGCACCCCGGGACTTAACACCGGGGAGCTGTTTTTT.

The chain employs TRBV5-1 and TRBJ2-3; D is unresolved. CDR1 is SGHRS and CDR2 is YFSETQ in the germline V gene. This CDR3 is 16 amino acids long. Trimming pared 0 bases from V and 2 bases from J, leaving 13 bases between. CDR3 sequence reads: CASSLEGRQNTDTQYF. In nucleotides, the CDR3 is TGCGCCAGCAGCTTGGAGGGTAGACAAAACACAGATACGCAGTATTTT.

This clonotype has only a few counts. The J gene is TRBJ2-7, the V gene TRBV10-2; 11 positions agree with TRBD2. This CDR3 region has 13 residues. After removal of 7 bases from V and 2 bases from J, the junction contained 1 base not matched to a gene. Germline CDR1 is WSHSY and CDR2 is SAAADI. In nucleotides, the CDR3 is TGCGCCAGCACGACTAGCGGGGCCTACGAGCAGTACTTC. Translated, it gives CASTTSGAYEQYF.

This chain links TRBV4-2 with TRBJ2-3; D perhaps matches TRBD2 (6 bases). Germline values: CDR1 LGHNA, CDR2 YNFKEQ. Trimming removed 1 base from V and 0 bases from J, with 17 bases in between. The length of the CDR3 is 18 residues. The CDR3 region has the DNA TGTGCCAGCAGCCAAGGAAGGGTGATTAGCGGCAGCACAGATACGCAGTATTTT. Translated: CASSQGRVISGSTDTQYF.

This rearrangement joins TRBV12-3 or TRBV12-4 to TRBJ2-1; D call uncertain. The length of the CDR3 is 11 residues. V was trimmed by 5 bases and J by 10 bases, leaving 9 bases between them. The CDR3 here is CASSGPGEQFF. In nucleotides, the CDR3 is TGTGCCAGCAGTGGTCCTGGGGAGCAGTTCTTC.

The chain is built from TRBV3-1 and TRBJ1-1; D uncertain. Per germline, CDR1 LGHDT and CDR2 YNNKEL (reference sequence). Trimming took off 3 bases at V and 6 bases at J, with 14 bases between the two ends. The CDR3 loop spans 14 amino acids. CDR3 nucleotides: TGTGCCAGCAGCCAGAACCATCAGGCGGCTGAAGCTTTCTTT. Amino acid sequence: CASSQNHQAAEAFF.

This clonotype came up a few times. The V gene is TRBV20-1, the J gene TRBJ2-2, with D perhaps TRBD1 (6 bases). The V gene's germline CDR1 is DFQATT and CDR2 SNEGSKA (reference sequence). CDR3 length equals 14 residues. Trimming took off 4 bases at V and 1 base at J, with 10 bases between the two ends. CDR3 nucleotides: TGCAGTGCTACAGTAGGGGGGAACACCGGGGAGCTGTTTTTT. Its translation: CSATVGGNTGELFF.

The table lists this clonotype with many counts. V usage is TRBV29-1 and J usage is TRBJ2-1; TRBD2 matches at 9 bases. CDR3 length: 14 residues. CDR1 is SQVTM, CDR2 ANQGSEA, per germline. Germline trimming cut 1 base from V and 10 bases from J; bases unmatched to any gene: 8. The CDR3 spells CSVEGVAGVIEQFF. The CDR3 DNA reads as TGCAGCGTTGAAGGGGTAGCGGGAGTAATAGAGCAGTTCTTC.

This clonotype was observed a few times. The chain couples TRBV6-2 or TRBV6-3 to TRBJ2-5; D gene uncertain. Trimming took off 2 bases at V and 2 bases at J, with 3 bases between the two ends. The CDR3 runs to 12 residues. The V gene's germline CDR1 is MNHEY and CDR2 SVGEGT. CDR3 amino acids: CASSYTQETQYF. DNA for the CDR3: TGTGCCAGCAGTTACACTCAAGAGACCCAGTACTTC.

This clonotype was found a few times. The CDR3 protein is CASSSGTLGTDTQYF. The CDR3 nucleotides read TGTGCCAGCAGTTCCGGGACCCTCGGGACAGATACGCAGTATTTT. The chain has TRBV27 and TRBJ2-3; D may correspond to TRBD1 or TRBD2 (5 bases each). Trimming cost V 4 bases and J 3 bases, with 14 bases left between them. The V gene's germline CDR1 is MNHEY and CDR2 SMNVEV (reference sequence). CDR3 length: 15 amino acids.

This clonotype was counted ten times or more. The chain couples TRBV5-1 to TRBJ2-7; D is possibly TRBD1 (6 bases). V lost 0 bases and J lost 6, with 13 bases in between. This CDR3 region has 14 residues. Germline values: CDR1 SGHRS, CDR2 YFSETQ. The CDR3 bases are TGCGCCAGCAGCTTGGGGCAGGGGTTTGGCGAGCAGTACTTC. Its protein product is CASSLGQGFGEQYF. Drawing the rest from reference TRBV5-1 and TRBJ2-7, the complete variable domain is KAGVTQTPRYLIKTRGQQVTLSCSPISGHRSVSWYQQTPGQGLQFLFEYFSETQRNKGNFPGRFSGRQFSNSRSEMNVSTLELGDSALYLCASSLGQGFGEQYFGPGTRLTVT.

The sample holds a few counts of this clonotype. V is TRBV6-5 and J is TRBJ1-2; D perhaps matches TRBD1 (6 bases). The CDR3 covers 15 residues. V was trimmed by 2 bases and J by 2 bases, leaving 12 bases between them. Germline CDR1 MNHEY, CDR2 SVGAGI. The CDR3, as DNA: TGTGCCAGCAGTTACACGAGACAGGTCAACTATGGCTACACCTTC. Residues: CASSYTRQVNYGYTF.

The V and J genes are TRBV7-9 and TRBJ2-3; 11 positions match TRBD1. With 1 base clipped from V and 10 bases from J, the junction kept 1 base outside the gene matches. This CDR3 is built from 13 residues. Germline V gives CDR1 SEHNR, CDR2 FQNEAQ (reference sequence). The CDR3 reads CASSLGTGGAQYF. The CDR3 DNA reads TGTGCCAGCAGCTTAGGGACAGGGGGCGCGCAGTATTTT.

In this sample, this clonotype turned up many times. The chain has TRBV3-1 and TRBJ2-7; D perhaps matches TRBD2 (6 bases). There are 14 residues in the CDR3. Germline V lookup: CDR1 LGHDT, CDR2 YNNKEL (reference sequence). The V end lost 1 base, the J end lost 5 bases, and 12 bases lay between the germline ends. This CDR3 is CASSQVAGIHEQYF. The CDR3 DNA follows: TGTGCCAGCAGCCAAGTTGCGGGAATCCACGAGCAGTACTTC.

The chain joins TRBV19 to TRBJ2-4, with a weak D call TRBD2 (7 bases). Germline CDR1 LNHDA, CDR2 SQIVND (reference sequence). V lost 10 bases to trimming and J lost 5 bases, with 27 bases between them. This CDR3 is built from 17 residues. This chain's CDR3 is CATMGLTGREYENIQYF. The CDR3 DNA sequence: TGTGCCACAATGGGCCTCACAGGGCGGGAGTATGAAAACATTCAGTACTTC.

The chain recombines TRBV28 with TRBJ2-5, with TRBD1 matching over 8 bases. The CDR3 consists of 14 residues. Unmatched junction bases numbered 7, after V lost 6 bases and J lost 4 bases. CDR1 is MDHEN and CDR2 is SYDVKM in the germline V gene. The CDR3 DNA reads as TGTGCCAGCAGGGTGGAAGACAGGGGAGAGACCCAGTACTTC. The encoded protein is CASRVEDRGETQYF.

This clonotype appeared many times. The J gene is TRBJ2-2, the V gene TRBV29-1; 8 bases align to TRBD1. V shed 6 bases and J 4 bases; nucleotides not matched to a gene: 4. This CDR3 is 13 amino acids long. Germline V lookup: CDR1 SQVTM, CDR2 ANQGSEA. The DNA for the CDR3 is TGCAGCGTGGTTACAGGGGGCACCGGGGAGCTGTTTTTT. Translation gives CSVVTGGTGELFF.

For the CDR3, the DNA is TGCAGCGGGGGGGAAGCGGGAACCTCCTACGAGCAGTACTTC. Translation: CSGGEAGTSYEQYF. The chain recombines TRBV29-1 with TRBJ2-7; 7 bases line up with TRBD2. Germline CDR1 and CDR2: SQVTM and ANQGSEA. After removal of 7 bases from V and 0 bases from J, the junction contained 9 bases not matched to a gene. The CDR3 covers 14 residues.

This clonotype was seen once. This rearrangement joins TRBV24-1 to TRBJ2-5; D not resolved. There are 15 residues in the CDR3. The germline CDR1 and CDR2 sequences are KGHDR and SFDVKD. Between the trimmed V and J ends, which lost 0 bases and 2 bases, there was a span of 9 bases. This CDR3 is CATSDLKGRQETQYF. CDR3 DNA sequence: TGTGCCACCAGTGATTTGAAGGGAAGGCAAGAGACCCAGTACTTC.

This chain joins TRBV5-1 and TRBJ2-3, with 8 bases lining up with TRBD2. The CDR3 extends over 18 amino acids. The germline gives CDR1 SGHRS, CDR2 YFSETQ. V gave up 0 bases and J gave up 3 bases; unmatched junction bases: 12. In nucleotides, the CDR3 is TGCGCCAGCAGCTTGGACAGGTCCTTCGGGAGGGCGACAGATACGCAGTATTTT. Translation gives CASSLDRSFGRATDTQYF.

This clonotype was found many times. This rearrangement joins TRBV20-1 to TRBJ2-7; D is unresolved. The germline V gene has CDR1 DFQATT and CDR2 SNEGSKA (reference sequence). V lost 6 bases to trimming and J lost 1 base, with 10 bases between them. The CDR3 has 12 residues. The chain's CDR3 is CSAKYRSYEQYF. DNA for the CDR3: TGCAGTGCAAAATACCGTTCCTACGAGCAGTACTTC.

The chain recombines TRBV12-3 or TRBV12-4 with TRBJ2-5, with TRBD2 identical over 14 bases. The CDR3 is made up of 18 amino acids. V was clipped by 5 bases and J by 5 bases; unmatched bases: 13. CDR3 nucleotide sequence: TGTGCCAGCAGTCCTGGACTAGCGGGAGGTGTCCTCCCGGAGACCCAGTACTTC. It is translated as CASSPGLAGGVLPETQYF.

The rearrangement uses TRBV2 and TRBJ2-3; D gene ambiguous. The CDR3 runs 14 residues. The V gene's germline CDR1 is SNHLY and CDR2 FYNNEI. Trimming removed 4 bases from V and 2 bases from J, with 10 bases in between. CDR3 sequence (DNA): TGTGCCAGCAGTGGGAGCCAACCCACAGATACGCAGTATTTT. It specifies CASSGSQPTDTQYF. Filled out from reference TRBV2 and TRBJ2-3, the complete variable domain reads EPEVTQTPSHQVTQMGQEVILRCVPISNHLYFYWYRQILGQKVEFLVSFYNNEISEKSEIFDDQFSVERPDGSNFTLKIRSTKLEDSAMYFCASSGSQPTDTQYFGPGTRLTVL.

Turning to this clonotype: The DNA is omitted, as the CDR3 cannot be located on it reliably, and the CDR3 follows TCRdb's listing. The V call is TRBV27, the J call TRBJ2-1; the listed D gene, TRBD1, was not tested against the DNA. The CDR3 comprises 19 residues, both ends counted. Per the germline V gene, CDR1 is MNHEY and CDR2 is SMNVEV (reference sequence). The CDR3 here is CASCLGGSLDNLSGDEQFF.

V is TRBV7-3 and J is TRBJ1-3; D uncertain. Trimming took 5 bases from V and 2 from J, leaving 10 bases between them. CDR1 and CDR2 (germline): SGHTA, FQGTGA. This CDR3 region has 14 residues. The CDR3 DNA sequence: TGTGCCAGCAGCGGGTGGCCGACTGGAAACACCATATATTTT. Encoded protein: CASSGWPTGNTIYF.

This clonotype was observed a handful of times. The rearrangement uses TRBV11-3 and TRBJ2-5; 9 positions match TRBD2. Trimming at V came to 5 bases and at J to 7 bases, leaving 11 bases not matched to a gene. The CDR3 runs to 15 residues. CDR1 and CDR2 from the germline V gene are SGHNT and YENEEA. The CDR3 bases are TGTGCCAGCAGCCCTGGGAGTAGCGGGAGTCGGACCCAGTACTTC. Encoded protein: CASSPGSSGSRTQYF.

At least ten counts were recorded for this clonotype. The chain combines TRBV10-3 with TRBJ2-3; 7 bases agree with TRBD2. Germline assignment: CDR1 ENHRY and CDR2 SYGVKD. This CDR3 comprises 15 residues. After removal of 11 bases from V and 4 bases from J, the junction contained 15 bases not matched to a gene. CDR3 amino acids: CASTEYGGSADTQYF. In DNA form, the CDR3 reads TGTGCCTCCACGGAGTACGGCGGGAGCGCAGATACGCAGTATTTT.

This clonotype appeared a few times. The CDR3 is CASRRGVSYNEQFF. Here the CDR3 DNA reads TGTGCCAGCAGGAGAGGGGTGTCCTACAATGAGCAGTTCTTC. The chain employs TRBV28 and TRBJ2-1; TRBD1 or TRBD2 may be the D gene (5 bases each). Trimming removed 6 bases from V and 1 base from J, with 10 bases in between. The CDR3 contains 14 residues. Germline assignment: CDR1 MDHEN and CDR2 SYDVKM.